The 17 T cell receptor beta chains presented below share a single source sample, sequenced in a study of cytomegalovirus exposure and HLA in healthy donors. PCR employed 60 Vbeta and 13 Jbeta primers. TCRdb's table, derived via immunoSEQ multiplex PCR, lists solely in-frame clones and lacks some. The profile shows some 130,000 clones, 60% to 80% of them singletons. Sequenced sample: PBMCs. The receptors derive from a female donor in good health and CMV-seronegative.

In its sample, this clone was seen once. The rearrangement links TRBV6-5 to TRBJ2-7, with a weak D call TRBD1 (6 bases). CDR1 and CDR2 (germline): MNHEY, SVGAGI. Trimming pared 2 bases from V and 2 bases from J, leaving 13 bases between. The CDR3 is 15 amino acids. The DNA of the CDR3 is TGTGCCAGCAGTTACACCGGGACACCTACCTACGAGCAGTACTTC. This translates into CASSYTGTPTYEQYF.

The chain uses TRBV7-2 and TRBJ1-4; tentatively, D is TRBD1 (5 bases). This CDR3 is built from 15 residues. Germline values: CDR1 SGHTA, CDR2 FQGNSA. V lost 0 bases, J lost 8 bases, and 13 bases lay in between. The CDR3 bases are TGTGCCAGCAGCTTAGCGGCGCAGGGTGCCGAAAAACTGTTTTTT. Its protein product is CASSLAAQGAEKLFF. The variable domain in full, with the rest retrieved from reference TRBV7-2 and TRBJ1-4, is GAGVSQSPSNKVTEKGKDVELRCDPISGHTALYWYRQSLGQGLEFLIYFQGNSAPDKSGLPSDRFSAERTGGSVSTLTIQRTQQEDSAVYLCASSLAAQGAEKLFFGSGTQLSVL.

V usage is TRBV28 and J usage is TRBJ2-7; 13 bases fit TRBD2. The V segment lost 3 bases and the J segment 2 bases; nucleotides outside the gene matches: 1. The CDR3 loop spans 15 amino acids. The germline gives CDR1 MDHEN, CDR2 SYDVKM. CDR3 DNA: TGTGCCAGCAGTTTTGGACTAGCGGGGGCCTACGAGCAGTACTTC. Amino acids: CASSFGLAGAYEQYF. Using reference TRBV28 and TRBJ2-7 for the parts outside the CDR3, the full variable domain is DVKVTQSSRYLVKRTGEKVFLECVQDMDHENMFWYRQDPGLGLRLIYFSYDVKMKEKGDIPEGYSVSREKKERFSLILESASTNQTSMYLCASSFGLAGAYEQYFGPGTRLTVT.

The count of this clone is one. The V gene is TRBV2, the J gene TRBJ2-2, with D maybe TRBD1 (6 bases). Germline V gene lookup returns CDR1 SNHLY and CDR2 FYNNEI. The CDR3 is 14 amino acids. V lost 7 bases, J lost 2 bases, and 11 bases lay in between. The CDR3 is CASKDSYNTGELFF. Written as DNA, the CDR3 is TGTGCCAGCAAGGACAGCTATAACACCGGGGAGCTGTTTTTT.

V gene TRBV9 combines with J gene TRBJ1-3, with D possibly being TRBD1 (6 bases). Trimming took off 0 bases at V and 5 bases at J, with 15 bases between the two ends. CDR1 is SGDLS, CDR2 YYNGEE, per germline. The CDR3 covers 16 residues. CDR3 region: CASSVDPRTERNTIYF. Written as DNA, the CDR3 is TGTGCCAGCAGCGTAGATCCTCGGACAGAGCGAAACACCATATATTTT. Together with reference TRBV9 and TRBJ1-3, the CDR3 gives the full variable domain: DSGVTQTPKHLITATGQRVTLRCSPRSGDLSVYWYQQSLDQGLQFLIQYYNGEERAKGNILERFSAQQFPDLHSELNLSSLELGDSALYFCASSVDPRTERNTIYFGEGSWLTVV.

This clone was recorded once. This chain links TRBV30 with TRBJ2-7, with D perhaps matching TRBD2 (5 bases). The V and J ends lost 8 bases and 6 bases respectively, with 20 bases between them. The CDR3 contains 13 residues. CDR1 and CDR2 (germline): GTSNPN, SVGIG (reference sequence). This chain's CDR3 is CALARAVWSEQYF. The CDR3 nucleotides read TGTGCCCTAGCTAGGGCAGTCTGGTCCGAGCAGTACTTC.

V and J are TRBV5-6 and TRBJ2-5; TRBD1 aligns across 8 bases. V shed 0 bases, J shed 5 bases, and the junction held 6 bases outside the gene matches. Germline CDR1 is SGHDT and CDR2 is YYEEEE. CDR3 length equals 15 residues. The DNA for the CDR3 is TGTGCCAGCAGCTTGGAGCCAGGGGGCCGGGAGACCCAGTACTTC. Translation: CASSLEPGGRETQYF.

This sequence joins TRBV2 and TRBJ1-2; 12 bases are shared with TRBD1. The germline gives CDR1 SNHLY, CDR2 FYNNEI. V trimming: 5 bases; J trimming: 11 bases; junction bases outside the gene matches: 12. The CDR3 consists of 15 residues. The CDR3 nucleotides read TGTGCCAGCAGTTGGCGCGGGACAGGGGGCCTTTCTTACACCTTC. Protein sequence: CASSWRGTGGLSYTF.

The chain is built from TRBV27 and TRBJ1-1; 10 bases are a match to TRBD1. The germline V gene encodes CDR1 MNHEY and CDR2 SMNVEV (reference sequence). Trimming at V came to 5 bases and at J to 1 base, leaving 7 bases not matched to a gene. This CDR3 is built from 16 residues. In nucleotides, the CDR3 is TGTGCCAGCAGTCCATGGACAGGGGGGAGGAACACTGAAGCTTTCTTT. Protein sequence: CASSPWTGGRNTEAFF.

The chain links TRBV27 to TRBJ2-7; 10 bases align to TRBD1. With V trimmed by 5 bases and J by 0 bases, 7 bases remained unmatched. The CDR3 extends over 16 amino acids. Germline CDR1 and CDR2: MNHEY and SMNVEV (reference sequence). The CDR3 nucleotides read TGTGCCAGCAGTCAACGACAGGGGGCGAGCTCCTACGAGCAGTACTTC. This encodes CASSQRQGASSYEQYF.

This clone was counted once. The chain combines TRBV7-2 with TRBJ1-2; 10 nucleotides align to TRBD1. Losses at the gene ends were 7 bases for V and 6 bases for J; bases not matched to a gene: 8. The CDR3 has 14 amino acids. Germline V CDR1 and CDR2: SGHTA, FQGNSA. CDR3 DNA: TGTGCCAGCATCGACGGGACAGGGGACGATGGCTACACCTTC. Protein sequence: CASIDGTGDDGYTF.

This clone was detected only a few times. In nucleotides, the CDR3 is TGTGCCAGCAGCCTGGGTAGCGGGAGCCTATACAATGAGCAGTTCTTC. It encodes CASSLGSGSLYNEQFF. The chain uses TRBV5-4 and TRBJ2-1, with 9 nucleotides matching TRBD2. Trimming took 4 bases from V and 4 from J; bases not matched to a gene: 9. The CDR3 is made up of 16 amino acids. The germline V gene has CDR1 SGHNT and CDR2 YYREEE (reference sequence).

This chain connects TRBV5-1 to TRBJ2-1; 12 bases map to TRBD2. The CDR3 sequence is 15 residues long. In germline, CDR1 is SGHRS, CDR2 YFSETQ. Losses at the gene ends were 2 bases for V and 9 bases for J; bases not matched to a gene: 6. The CDR3 DNA sequence: TGCGCCAGCAGCTTCCTAGCGGGAGGGCCTGGTGAGCAGTTCTTC. Its translation: CASSFLAGGPGEQFF.

The chain is built from TRBV5-5 and TRBJ1-1; TRBD1 matches at 9 bases. The junction had 6 bases not matched to a gene; V was cut back by 4 bases and J by 5 bases. This CDR3 comprises 14 residues. CDR1 and CDR2 (germline): SGHKS, YYEKEE (reference sequence). CDR3 amino acids: CASSPGTGRTEAFF. The CDR3 DNA follows: TGTGCCAGCAGCCCTGGGACAGGGCGTACTGAAGCTTTCTTT. Full variable domain (rest looked up from reference TRBV5-5 and TRBJ1-1): DAGVTQSPTHLIKTRGQQVTLRCSPISGHKSVSWYQQVLGQGPQFIFQYYEKEERGRGNFPDRFSARQFPNYSSELNVNALLLGDSALYLCASSPGTGRTEAFFGQGTRLTVV.

The table lists this clone with a count of one. Its ends do not fully match the called genes, so a read error is possible. The genes are TRBV19 and TRBJ1-5; 8 bases agree with TRBD1. CDR3 size: 15 residues. Germline V lookup: CDR1 LNHDA, CDR2 SQIVND (reference sequence). CDR3 bases: TGTGCCAGTAGCTATGGGGCAGGGGGCAATCGGCCCCAGCATTTT. Translated: CASSYGAGGNRPQHF.

This clone came up a few times. The chain recombines TRBV9 with TRBJ1-2; no clear D. This CDR3 region has 12 residues. CDR1 and CDR2 from the germline V gene are SGDLS and YYNGEE. Trimming removed 0 bases at V and 8 bases at J, with 8 bases between. The CDR3 nucleotides are TGTGCCAGCAGCGTAGCGGGGAGAGGCTACACCTTC. It codes for CASSVAGRGYTF.

This chain uses TRBV27 with TRBJ2-1; D remains unclear. CDR1 and CDR2 (germline): MNHEY, SMNVEV (reference sequence). V lost 5 bases, J lost 0 bases, and 8 bases lay in between. The CDR3 loop spans 14 amino acids. CDR3 bases: TGTGCCAGCAGTCGCGGATTCTCCTACAATGAGCAGTTCTTC. Its protein product is CASSRGFSYNEQFF.